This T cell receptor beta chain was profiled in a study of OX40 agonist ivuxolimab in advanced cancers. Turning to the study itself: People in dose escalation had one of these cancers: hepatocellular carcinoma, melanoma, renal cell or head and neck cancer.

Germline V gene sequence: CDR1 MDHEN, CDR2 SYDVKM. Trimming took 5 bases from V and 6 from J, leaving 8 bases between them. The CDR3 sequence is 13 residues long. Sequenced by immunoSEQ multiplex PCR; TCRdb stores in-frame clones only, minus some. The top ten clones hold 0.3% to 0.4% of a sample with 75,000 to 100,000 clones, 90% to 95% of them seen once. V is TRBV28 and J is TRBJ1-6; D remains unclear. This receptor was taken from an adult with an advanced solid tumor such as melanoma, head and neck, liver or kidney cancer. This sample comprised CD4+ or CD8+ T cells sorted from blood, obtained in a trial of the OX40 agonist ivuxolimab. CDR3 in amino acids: CASSVAGNSPLHF. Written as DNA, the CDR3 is TGTGCCAGCAGTGTAGCGGGTAATTCACCCCTCCACTTT.